This entry is about one TCR beta chain. Its specificity is unknown. Following autologous stem cell transplantation, relapse occurred in every patient, and exposure to brentuximab vedotin varied. The sample originates from a study of PD-1 blockade in classical Hodgkin lymphoma. Whole-study findings and limits: CD4+ TCR diversity rose significantly by C4D1, and CD8+ TCR diversity did not. Healthy donors were reported to have higher baseline TCR diversity than newly diagnosed patients. Complete responders possessed baseline diversity comparable to newly diagnosed patients. What caused the repertoire differences, perhaps disease activity or prior therapy, remains undefined.

TCRdb's table, derived via immunoSEQ multiplex PCR, lists solely in-frame clones and lacks some. This table holds 45,000 to 50,000 clones, around three quarters found once. Trimming took 1 base from V and 5 from J, leaving 6 bases between them. The germline CDR1 and CDR2 sequences are SGHTA and FQGNSA. The CDR3 length is 13 residues. The chain carries TRBV7-2 and TRBJ1-5; the D is unclear. The sample here was peripheral blood mononuclear cells (PBMCs), taken before the second cycle of nivolumab. This clonotype was sampled from a human donor with classical Hodgkin lymphoma. The CDR3 here is CASSLDQYQPQHF. In DNA, the CDR3 is TGTGCCAGCAGCTTAGACCAGTATCAGCCCCAGCATTTT.